The 7 T cell receptor beta chains below come from one sample, sequenced in a study of beta chain features in type 1 diabetes (dated by TCRdb to between 2018 and 2020). The library was generated by the immunoSEQ multiplex PCR assay. The entire amount of isolated RNA was reverse transcribed using the High Capacity cDNA Reverse Transcription Kit, so the sequenced TCRB transcripts were expressed ones. The immuneACCESS repertoire file appears here via TCRdb, limited to in-frame rearrangements. These files lack a portion of the clones; in checked studies, under half of the deficit traces to unresolved V genes, and the cause of the others is not known. The sample has under 450,000 clones on record, roughly 16% of them singletons. The ten largest clones take up under 0.02% of the sample. The sequencing input was naive CD4+ T cells from blood. Read against the paper, the sample's cell subset or site label means: true naive CD4+ T cells. These receptors came from a woman between 18 and 29 years old in good health.

This chain joins TRBV7-9 and TRBJ1-2; no clear D. This CDR3 has 13 residues. V was cut by 5 bases and J by 8 bases, with 15 bases left in between. Germline CDR1 reads SEHNR; CDR2 reads FQNEAQ (reference sequence). The CDR3 is CASSLRTGGGYTF. CDR3 sequence (DNA): TGTGCCAGCAGCCTACGAACTGGAGGGGGCTACACCTTC.

The V gene is TRBV5-1, the J gene TRBJ2-1; D may be TRBD2 (5 bases). Trimming stripped 4 bases from V and 5 bases from J, with 10 bases between. Germline assignment: CDR1 SGHRS and CDR2 YFSETQ. The CDR3 consists of 13 residues. CDR3 coding DNA: TGCGCCAGCAGCGGACTTGACCACAATGAGCAGTTCTTC. Protein product: CASSGLDHNEQFF.

This clone was detected a few times. This chain links TRBV29-1 with TRBJ1-2; D may be TRBD1 (6 bases). This CDR3 has 13 amino acids. Germline CDR1 SQVTM, CDR2 ANQGSEA. The germline V and J ends were trimmed by 4 bases and 7 bases, with 16 bases remaining between them. The CDR3 protein is CSVVWGQQAGYTF. CDR3 DNA sequence: TGCAGCGTTGTTTGGGGGCAACAGGCTGGCTACACCTTC.

This clone was observed a few times. The chain joins TRBV2 to TRBJ2-1, with D tentatively TRBD2 (6 bases). CDR1 SNHLY and CDR2 FYNNEI come from the germline V gene. V was pared by 5 bases and J by 4 bases, with 18 bases between. The CDR3 has 16 residues. The CDR3, as DNA: TGTGCCAGCAGTACGAGGCGGGAACACGTTTACAATGAGCAGTTCTTC. Protein: CASSTRREHVYNEQFF.

This chain connects TRBV5-4 to TRBJ2-1; 15 bases align to TRBD2. CDR1 and CDR2 (germline): SGHNT, YYREEE (reference sequence). Losses at the gene ends were 3 bases for V and 2 bases for J; bases not matched to a gene: 6. This CDR3 contains 18 residues. The chain's CDR3 is CASSSGTSGRRTYNEQFF. The CDR3 DNA is TGTGCCAGCAGCTCCGGGACTAGCGGGAGGAGGACCTACAATGAGCAGTTCTTC.

This clone has a handful of counts. The junction does not match germline at one end; this may be a read error. Here the CDR3 reads CASSLDEAGATNF. In nucleotides, the CDR3 is TGCGCCAGCAGCTTGGACGAGGCAGGGGCGACGAACTTC. The J gene is TRBJ2-7, the V gene TRBV5-1; possibly TRBD1 for D (6 bases). CDR3 length: 13 residues. CDR1 is SGHRS and CDR2 is YFSETQ in the germline V gene.

In this sample, this clone turned up a few times. J is TRBJ1-1 and V is TRBV18, with D maybe TRBD1 (6 bases). With 6 bases removed from V and 4 bases from J, the gap between germline ends came to 12 bases. The CDR3 loop spans 13 amino acids. CDR1 is KGHSH and CDR2 is LQKENI in the germline V gene. The chain's CDR3 is CASSLTGTTEAFF. Written as DNA, the CDR3 is TGTGCCAGCTCTCTGACAGGAACCACTGAAGCTTTCTTT.